This passage covers 10 T cell receptor beta chains from one sample sequenced in a study of OX40 agonist ivuxolimab in advanced cancers. TCRdb's table, derived via immunoSEQ multiplex PCR, lists solely in-frame clones and lacks some. Of tens of thousands of clones listed, approximately 91% are singletons. The sample in question was CD4+ or CD8+ T cells sorted from blood, obtained in a trial of the OX40 agonist ivuxolimab. These receptors all stem from an adult with an advanced solid tumor such as melanoma, head and neck, liver or kidney cancer.

The genes are TRBV19 and TRBJ2-3; D assignment may be TRBD1 or TRBD2 (6 bases each). Per germline, CDR1 LNHDA and CDR2 SQIVND (reference sequence). The CDR3 loop spans 17 amino acids. V lost 1 base and J 2 bases, leaving 16 bases between the germline ends. The CDR3 spells CASSIGVRGRVTDTQYF. CDR3 coding DNA: TGTGCCAGTAGTATAGGAGTCCGGGGGCGAGTCACAGATACGCAGTATTTT.

This sequence joins TRBV5-1 and TRBJ1-1; 9 bases are a match to TRBD1. This CDR3 region has 17 residues. Germline CDR1 and CDR2: SGHRS and YFSETQ. The V segment lost 3 bases and the J segment 4 bases; nucleotides outside the gene matches: 13. CDR3: CASSSTGQGIVATEAFF. The CDR3 region has the DNA TGCGCCAGCAGCTCCACTGGACAGGGGATTGTGGCCACTGAAGCTTTCTTT.

The gene calls are TRBV7-3 and TRBJ2-3; D unclear. V was trimmed by 1 base and J by 1 base, leaving 3 bases between them. The CDR3 spans 13 residues. In germline, CDR1 is SGHTA, CDR2 FQGTGA. The CDR3 loop is CASSLMGTDTQYF. The CDR3 region has the DNA TGTGCCAGCAGCTTAATGGGCACAGATACGCAGTATTTT.

This CDR3 reads CASSDASNEQFF. The CDR3 DNA sequence: TGTGCCAGCAGCGATGCCTCCAATGAGCAGTTCTTC. V usage is TRBV9 and J usage is TRBJ2-1; no firm D call. The germline V gene has CDR1 SGDLS and CDR2 YYNGEE. The length of the CDR3 is 12 residues. V was cut by 3 bases and J by 6 bases, with 7 bases left in between.

This clone occurred a few times. CDR3: CASSQDSPDNQPQHF. The CDR3 DNA follows: TGCGCCAGCAGCCAAGACAGTCCTGACAATCAGCCCCAGCATTTT. The rearrangement links TRBV4-1 to TRBJ1-5; D call uncertain. Germline CDR1 and CDR2: MGHRA and YSYEKL. This CDR3 is built from 15 residues. V lost 0 bases, J lost 3 bases, and 9 bases lay in between.

The chain is built from TRBV13 and TRBJ1-1; D unclear. Germline CDR1 is PRHDT and CDR2 is FYEKMQ (reference sequence). The ends were cut back, 0 bases at V and 5 bases at J, with 7 bases in the middle. CDR3 length: 13 residues. CDR3 DNA sequence: TGTGCCAGCAGCTTAGGGAGAGGGACTGAAGCTTTCTTT. Encoded protein: CASSLGRGTEAFF.

V gene TRBV30 combines with J gene TRBJ2-7, with 8 bases identical to TRBD2. CDR3 length equals 13 residues. The junction had 6 bases not matched to a gene; V was cut back by 3 bases and J by 5 bases. In germline, CDR1 is GTSNPN, CDR2 SVGIG (reference sequence). As DNA, the CDR3 is TGTGCCTGGAGCGGCGGGGGGCGGGACGAGCAGTACTTC. Translating gives CAWSGGGRDEQYF.

The V gene is TRBV6-6, the J gene TRBJ1-3; D ambiguous. CDR1 is MNHNY, CDR2 SVGAGI, per germline (reference sequence). CDR3 length: 16 residues. Trimming left V 0 bases short and J 2 bases short, with 11 bases between. This chain's CDR3 is CASSYSEQSAGNTIYF. The CDR3, as DNA: TGTGCCAGCAGTTACTCCGAACAGTCAGCTGGAAACACCATATATTTT.

The rearrangement uses TRBV27 and TRBJ2-7; 7 bases map to TRBD2. V shed 2 bases, J shed 6 bases, and the junction held 7 bases outside the gene matches. The CDR3 is made up of 14 amino acids. The germline V gene has CDR1 MNHEY and CDR2 SMNVEV (reference sequence). The CDR3 is CASSLVGGPSEQYF. In DNA, the CDR3 is TGTGCCAGCAGTTTAGTGGGAGGGCCGAGCGAGCAGTACTTC.

The gene calls are TRBV9 and TRBJ2-1; tentative D call: TRBD2 (6 bases). Germline values: CDR1 SGDLS, CDR2 YYNGEE. The CDR3 has 15 amino acids. V lost 0 bases, J lost 4 bases, and 11 bases lay in between. CDR3 residues: CASSVEASVYNEQFF. The CDR3 DNA follows: TGTGCCAGCAGCGTAGAGGCTAGCGTGTACAATGAGCAGTTCTTC.